The present T cell receptor (beta chain) was sequenced within a study of cytomegalovirus exposure and HLA in healthy donors. As for the study in general: The same platform used for the approximately 700 first-cohort repertoires was also used for the 95 to 150 validation repertoires, as a later analysis reported.

About this clone itself: Its matching antigen is unknown.

TCRdb's copy holds only in-frame clones and misses some; the assay was immunoSEQ multiplex PCR. The table shows about 200,000 clones, with around four fifths occurring only once. Regarding the study as a whole: Cytomegalovirus-associated status was assigned to about 180 TCR beta chains. In vitro, three CMV-associated chains proved specific for CMV antigens.

Looked up from germline, CDR1 is PRHDT and CDR2 is FYEKMQ (reference sequence). The CDR3 runs to 14 residues. Between the trimmed V and J ends, which lost 4 bases and 5 bases, there was a span of 14 bases. V usage is TRBV13 and J usage is TRBJ1-1; D possibly corresponds to TRBD1 (5 bases). Source material: PBMCs. This TCR was sampled from a woman aged 18-35 years in good health and CMV-seronegative. CDR3 DNA sequence: TGTGCCAGCAGCTCCCGAAGGGACGGAACTGAAGCTTTCTTT. Translating it yields CASSSRRDGTEAFF. Full variable domain (remainder filled in from reference TRBV13 and TRBJ1-1): AAGVIQSPRHLIKEKRETATLKCYPIPRHDTVYWYQQGPGQDPQFLISFYEKMQSDKGSIPDRFSAQQFSDYHSELNMSSLELGDSALYFCASSSRRDGTEAFFGQGTRLTVV.